The rows below give T cell receptor beta chains drawn from one sample of a study of blood T cell repertoires in COVID-19. TCRdb's copy holds only in-frame clones and misses some; the assay was immunoSEQ multiplex PCR. The data hold over 150,000 clones, with approximately 91% observed a single time. Input material: peripheral blood. The receptors here all came from a man aged 18 to 30 with COVID-19, enrolled during active disease. The CDR3 runs from the conserved cysteine through the conserved F or W. The D gene is left open where the match is weak. Not all rows give a size; the values are once, few, many and, for expanded clones, a class.

- TRBJ2-1 - TRBV27 CAASGGNEQFF TGTGCCGCGTCCGGCGGGAATGAGCAGTTCTTC
- TRBJ2-1 - TRBV9 CASSVGPFGDEQFF TGTGCCAGCAGCGTAGGACCGTTCGGGGATGAGCAGTTCTTC
few TRBJ1-4 - TRBV6-6 CASSYSGHRVGEKLLF TGTGCCAGCAGTTACTCCGGACACAGGGTTGGGGAAAAACTGCTTTTT
- TRBJ1-2 - TRBV3-1/TRBV3-2 CASSRPGGFGYTF TGTGCCAGCAGCCGCCCGGGGGGATTTGGCTACACCTTC
- TRBJ2-2 TRBD1 TRBV28 CASRYDRGEPNTGELFF TGTGCCAGCAGATATGACAGGGGTGAACCGAACACCGGGGAGCTGTTTTTT
- TRBJ2-7 - TRBV20-1 CSARAGYEQYF TGCAGTGCTAGAGCGGGGTACGAGCAGTACTTC
- TRBJ2-1 - TRBV6-5 CASSYGANEQFF TGTGCCAGCAGTTATGGAGCGAATGAGCAGTTCTTC
- TRBJ2-7 TRBD2 TRBV7-2 CASSWGDGTREGDEQYF TGTGCCAGCAGCTGGGGCGATGGGACTAGGGAGGGTGACGAGCAGTACTTC
- TRBJ2-1 TRBD1 TRBV7-9 CASSPTGNNEQFF TGTGCCAGCAGCCCGACAGGGAACAATGAGCAGTTCTTC
- TRBJ2-7 TRBD1 TRBV7-2 CASSPWTGGYEQYF TGTGCCAGCAGCCCTTGGACAGGGGGCTACGAGCAGTACTTC
- TRBJ2-7 TRBD2 TRBV14 CASSPWTSGSDEQYF TGTGCCAGCAGCCCATGGACTAGCGGGAGCGACGAGCAGTACTTC
- TRBJ2-1 TRBD2 TRBV15 CATSSIGLAGNEQFF TGTGCCACCAGCAGCATCGGACTAGCGGGTAATGAGCAGTTCTTC
- TRBJ2-1 TRBD2 TRBV2 CALGREQNNEQFF TGTGCCCTGGGGAGGGAGCAAAACAATGAGCAGTTCTTC
- TRBJ1-5 - TRBV25-1 CASSEYTVDQPQHF TGTGCCAGCAGTGAATATACGGTAGATCAGCCCCAGCATTTT
- TRBJ2-7 - TRBV10-2 CASSDSLAGSYEQYF TGCGCCAGCAGTGACTCGTTGGCAGGCTCCTACGAGCAGTACTTC
- TRBJ2-1 - TRBV12-5 CASGTGTLAVNEQFF TGTGCTAGTGGTACCGGGACTCTCGCGGTCAATGAGCAGTTCTTC
once TRBJ2-7 TRBD2 TRBV19 CASSPSGGQVYEQYF TGTGCCAGTAGCCCATCGGGAGGGCAGGTCTACGAGCAGTACTTC
- TRBJ1-1 - TRBV2 CASRYRVTEAFF TGTGCCAGCAGGTACAGGGTCACTGAAGCTTTCTTT
- TRBJ1-2 TRBD1 TRBV20-1 CSASGQDPNYGYTF TGCAGTGCTAGTGGACAGGACCCTAACTATGGCTACACCTTC
- TRBJ2-1 TRBD2 TRBV29-1 CSAGGGSNNEQFF TGCAGCGCCGGGGGGGGCAGTAACAATGAGCAGTTCTTC
- TRBJ2-1 - TRBV2 CATTVEDSPYNEQFF TGTGCCACCACCGTAGAGGATTCCCCCTACAATGAGCAGTTCTTC
- TRBJ2-1 - TRBV6-5 CATHGPAPNEQFF TGTGCCACCCACGGTCCCGCCCCCAATGAGCAGTTCTTC
- TRBJ2-7 - TRBV6-6 CASETGDSYEQYF TGTGCCAGCGAAACCGGTGACTCCTACGAGCAGTACTTC
once TRBJ2-1 - TRBV7-9 CASSLGLASLGHEQFF TGTGCCAGCAGCTTAGGGCTAGCGAGTCTTGGACATGAGCAGTTCTTC
- TRBJ1-5 - TRBV4-3 CASSIEVSNQPQHF TGCGCCAGCAGCATAGAAGTTAGCAATCAGCCCCAGCATTTT
- TRBJ2-7 TRBD2 TRBV2 CASSDLAGGFEQYF TGTGCCAGCAGTGACCTAGCGGGAGGGTTCGAGCAGTACTTC
- TRBJ1-5 - TRBV4-1 CASSQARGWEPQHF TGCGCCAGCAGCCAAGCGAGGGGGTGGGAGCCCCAGCATTTT
- TRBJ2-7 TRBD2 TRBV7-9 CASSLSGGHYEQYF TGTGCCAGCAGCTTATCGGGGGGGCACTACGAGCAGTACTTC
- TRBJ2-7 TRBD2 TRBV7-2 CASSLVAFVAGAYEQYF TGTGCCAGCAGCTTAGTAGCGTTCGTAGCGGGAGCCTACGAGCAGTACTTC
- TRBJ2-1 TRBD2 TRBV6-4 CASSETSGTYNEQFF TGTGCCAGCAGTGAGACTAGCGGGACGTACAATGAGCAGTTCTTC
- TRBJ1-5 - TRBV28 CASSPDRSSQPQHF TGTGCCAGCAGTCCCGACAGGAGTAGCCAGCCCCAGCATTTT
- TRBJ1-3 TRBD1 TRBV3-1/TRBV3-2 CASSQGPTGVDTIYF TGTGCCAGCAGCCAAGGGCCCACAGGGGTGGACACCATATATTTT
- TRBJ1-2 TRBD1 TRBV29-1 CSVDKWDRGIFYGYTF TGCAGCGTTGATAAGTGGGACAGGGGTATTTTCTATGGCTACACCTTC
once TRBJ2-1 - TRBV11-2 CASSLVEAQFF TGTGCCAGCAGCTTAGTGGAGGCCCAGTTCTTC
- TRBJ1-3 - TRBV9 CASSVESFSGNTIYF TGTGCCAGCAGCGTGGAGTCGTTCTCTGGAAACACCATATATTTT
- TRBJ2-1 - TRBV4-3 CASSQVWRGGNEQFF TGCGCCAGCAGCCAAGTTTGGAGAGGCGGTAATGAGCAGTTCTTC
- TRBJ2-7 TRBD1 TRBV14 CASSPYRTGYEQYF TGTGCCAGCAGCCCTTATCGGACAGGCTACGAGCAGTACTTC
- TRBJ2-7 TRBD1 TRBV28 CASRPDRGTYEQYF TGTGCCAGCAGGCCGGACAGGGGAACATACGAGCAGTACTTC
- TRBJ1-5 - TRBV4-1 CASSQIQPFSGGNQPQHF TGCGCCAGCAGCCAAATCCAACCTTTTTCAGGGGGCAATCAGCCCCAGCATTTT
- TRBJ2-1 - TRBV4-3 CASSQDGGVDNEQFF TGCGCCAGCAGCCAAGATGGCGGGGTGGACAATGAGCAGTTCTTC
- TRBJ1-3 - TRBV2 CASRADISGNTIYF TGTGCCAGCAGGGCGGACATCTCTGGAAACACCATATATTTT
- TRBJ1-5 TRBD1 TRBV7-9 CASSSAPGQGPNQPQHF TGTGCCAGCAGCTCAGCCCCGGGACAGGGACCCAATCAGCCCCAGCATTTT
- TRBJ1-3 - TRBV27 CASSLEWGLGNTIYF TGTGCCAGCAGTTTAGAATGGGGGCTCGGAAACACCATATATTTT
- TRBJ2-6 - TRBV28 CASSTHTGLRSGANVLTF TGTGCCAGCAGTACCCATACGGGACTGCGCTCTGGGGCCAACGTCCTGACTTTC
- TRBJ2-1 - TRBV27 CASTRYNEQFF TGTGCCAGCACCAGGTACAATGAGCAGTTCTTC